The sequence of this TCR beta chain was determined in a study of blood T cell repertoires in COVID-19. Background on the study: Samples of COVID-19 (acute and convalescent) were obtained from the United States, Italy and Spain. Nucleic acid was either cDNA or gDNA, and it came from T cells, B-cell-depleted T cells, or PBMCs.

Original handling: Amplification with reference gene primers provided the estimates of nucleated cell counts. Clones were sequenced by immunoSEQ multiplex PCR, and TCRdb holds only the in-frame ones, with some missing. V and J calls and clone size are copied from that table; D and trimming were computed from the DNA. The sample shows around 250,000 clones, 86% of them seen only once. The clonotype comes from an elderly man with acute or convalescent COVID-19. The sequenced sample was peripheral blood.

CDR3 region: CASSLDLTDYGYTF. CDR3 coding DNA: TGTGCCAGCAGCTTAGATTTAACGGACTATGGCTACACCTTC. The V gene is TRBV11-2, the J gene TRBJ1-2; D remains ambiguous. Germline CDR1 reads SGHAT; CDR2 reads FQNNGV. The CDR3 spans 14 residues. Trimming took off 0 bases at V and 3 bases at J, with 8 bases between the two ends.